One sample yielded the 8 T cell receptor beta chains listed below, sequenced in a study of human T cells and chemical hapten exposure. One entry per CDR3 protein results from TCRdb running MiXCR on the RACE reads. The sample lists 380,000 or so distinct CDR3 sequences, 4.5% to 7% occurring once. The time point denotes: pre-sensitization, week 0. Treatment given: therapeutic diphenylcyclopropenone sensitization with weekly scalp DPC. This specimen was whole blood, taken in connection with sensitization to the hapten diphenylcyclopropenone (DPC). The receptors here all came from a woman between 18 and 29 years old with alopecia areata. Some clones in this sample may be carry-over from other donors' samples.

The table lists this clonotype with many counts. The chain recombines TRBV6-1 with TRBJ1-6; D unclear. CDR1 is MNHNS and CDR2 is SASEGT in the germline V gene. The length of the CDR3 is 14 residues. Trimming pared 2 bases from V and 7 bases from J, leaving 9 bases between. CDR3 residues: CASSEYFPNSPLHF. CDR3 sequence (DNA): TGTGCCAGCAGTGAATACTTTCCGAATTCACCCCTCCACTTT.

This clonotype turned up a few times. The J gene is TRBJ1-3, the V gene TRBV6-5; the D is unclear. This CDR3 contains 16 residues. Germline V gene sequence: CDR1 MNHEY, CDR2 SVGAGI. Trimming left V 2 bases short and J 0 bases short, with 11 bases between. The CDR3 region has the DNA TGTGCCAGCAGTTACCGTAGGAGTGCCTCTGGAAACACCATATATTTT. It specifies CASSYRRSASGNTIYF.

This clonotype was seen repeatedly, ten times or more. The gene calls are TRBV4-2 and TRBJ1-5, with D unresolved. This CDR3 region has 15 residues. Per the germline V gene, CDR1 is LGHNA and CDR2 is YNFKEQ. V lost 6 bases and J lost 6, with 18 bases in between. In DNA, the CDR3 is TGTGCCAGCAGTCGCGGGCCCGATTGGGGTCAGCCCCAGCATTTT. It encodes CASSRGPDWGQPQHF.

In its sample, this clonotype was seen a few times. CDR3 coding DNA: TGCGCCAGCTCCCAGACTAGCGGGGGGACTAGCACAGATACGCAGTATTTT. Its translation: CASSQTSGGTSTDTQYF. This chain connects TRBV5-1 to TRBJ2-3; 13 nucleotides align to TRBD2. J gave up 0 bases and V 7 bases, and 8 bases lay outside the gene matches. The CDR3 has 17 amino acids. Germline CDR1 SGHRS, CDR2 YFSETQ.

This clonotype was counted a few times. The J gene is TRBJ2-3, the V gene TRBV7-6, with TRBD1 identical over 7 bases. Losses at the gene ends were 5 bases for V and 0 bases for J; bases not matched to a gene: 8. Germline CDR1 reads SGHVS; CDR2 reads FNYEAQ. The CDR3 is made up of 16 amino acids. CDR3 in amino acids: CASSHYPGQSTDTQYF. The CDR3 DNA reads TGTGCCAGCAGCCACTATCCGGGACAGAGCACAGATACGCAGTATTTT.

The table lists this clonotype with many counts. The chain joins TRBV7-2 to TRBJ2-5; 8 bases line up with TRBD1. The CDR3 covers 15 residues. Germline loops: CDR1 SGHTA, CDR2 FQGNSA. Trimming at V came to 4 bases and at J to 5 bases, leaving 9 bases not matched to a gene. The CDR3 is CASSSAGTGGETQYF. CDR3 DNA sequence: TGTGCCAGCAGCTCCGCCGGGACAGGAGGGGAGACCCAGTACTTC.

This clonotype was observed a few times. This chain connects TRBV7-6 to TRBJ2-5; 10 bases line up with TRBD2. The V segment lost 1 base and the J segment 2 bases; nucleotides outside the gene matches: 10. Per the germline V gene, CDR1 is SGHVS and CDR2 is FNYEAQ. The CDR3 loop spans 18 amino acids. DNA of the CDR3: TGTGCCAGCAGCTTAGAACTAGCGGGGTTCTCCTTACAAGAGACCCAGTACTTC. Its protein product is CASSLELAGFSLQETQYF.

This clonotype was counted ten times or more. The CDR3 reads CAISELQGPSGNTIYF. In DNA, the CDR3 is TGTGCCATCAGTGAGTTACAGGGACCCTCTGGAAACACCATATATTTT. V is TRBV10-3 and J is TRBJ1-3; TRBD1 is a possible D gene (6 bases). V was shortened by 1 base and J by 0 bases, with 10 bases between the two germline ends. Per germline, CDR1 ENHRY and CDR2 SYGVKD. This CDR3 has 16 amino acids.